These 7 T cell receptor beta chains originate from one sample sequenced in a study of spatial heterogeneity in lung cancer. TCRdb used MiXCR to reprocess the 5' RACE reads, holding one entry per CDR3 protein. Of roughly 6,900 distinct CDR3 sequences listed, 5% to 7% are singletons. Documented time point: sample taken at primary tumor resection. Whole RNA came from tumor, nontumor lung or frozen PBMC and was sequenced without being sorted. The source material was normal lung tissue next to the tumor, sampled at surgery. The receptors here all came from a female donor with early-stage non-small cell lung cancer.

This clonotype was seen ten or more times. In a library made to pick up alpha chains, this beta chain is a stray read with a size that means little. The chain couples TRBV5-6 to TRBJ1-6; 7 bases agree with TRBD1. From germline, CDR1 is SGHDT and CDR2 YYEEEE. The CDR3 is made up of 15 amino acids. The V segment lost 4 bases and the J segment 7 bases; nucleotides outside the gene matches: 8. CDR3: CASSLTTGTNSPLHF. The CDR3 DNA sequence: TGTGCCAGCAGCCTTACGACAGGGACAAATTCACCCCTCCACTTT.

This clonotype was counted a few times. Little can be read into the size of this beta chain, an off-target read in a library designed for alpha chains. This rearrangement joins TRBV18 to TRBJ1-4; TRBD1 is a possible D gene (6 bases). Germline lookup yields CDR1 KGHSH and CDR2 LQKENI. The CDR3 consists of 14 residues. The V end was cut by 2 bases, the J end by 5 bases, with 9 bases between. The CDR3 sequence: CASSPLQGNEKLFF. DNA of the CDR3: TGTGCCAGCTCACCATTACAGGGCAATGAAAAACTGTTTTTT.

This clonotype has at least ten counts. The library was prepared for alpha chains; this beta chain is a stray read, so its frequency means little. This sequence joins TRBV5-1 and TRBJ2-1, with D uncertain. V lost 7 bases, J lost 5 bases, and 13 bases lay in between. CDR1 is SGHRS, CDR2 YFSETQ, per germline. The CDR3 runs to 13 residues. The CDR3 region is CASGFNTNNEQFF. CDR3 coding DNA: TGCGCCAGCGGATTTAACACCAACAATGAGCAGTTCTTC.

By sample share, this clonotype is medium-sized (0.01 to 0.1%). The library was prepared for alpha chains; this beta chain is a stray read, so its frequency means little. The chain links TRBV20-1 to TRBJ2-7; 7 bases agree with TRBD1. This CDR3 contains 12 residues. Germline trimming cut 3 bases from V and 5 bases from J; bases unmatched to any gene: 4. Germline CDR1 reads DFQATT; CDR2 reads SNEGSKA (reference sequence). The CDR3 DNA is TGCAGTGCTAGGCTCCAGGGGGACGAGCAGTACTTC. Encoded protein: CSARLQGDEQYF.

There are many counts of this clonotype. This beta chain came through as a stray read in a library set up for alpha chains, and its size says little. The V gene is TRBV28, the J gene TRBJ2-5, with TRBD1 matching 7 bases. Germline trimming cut 4 bases from V and 0 bases from J; bases unmatched to any gene: 8. Germline CDR1 reads MDHEN; CDR2 reads SYDVKM. The CDR3 is 16 amino acids. CDR3 DNA: TGTGCCAGCAGTTCGCCGGGACAGAAGTACCAAGAGACCCAGTACTTC. It encodes CASSSPGQKYQETQYF.

Details on this clonotype: Because this beta chain is a stray read in a library intended to capture alpha chains, its abundance should not be given much weight. The chain links TRBV6-6 to TRBJ2-2, with 9 bases that match TRBD1. Germline CDR1 is MNHNY and CDR2 is SVGAGI (reference sequence). The CDR3 has 15 residues. The junction had 4 bases not matched to a gene; V was cut back by 5 bases and J by 3 bases. This CDR3 reads CASSPGQGYTGELFF. Written as DNA, the CDR3 is TGTGCCAGCAGTCCAGGACAGGGGTACACCGGGGAGCTGTTTTTT.

In this sample, this clonotype turned up many times. This beta chain turned up in a library designed for alpha chains; as an off-target read, its abundance says little. This rearrangement joins TRBV10-2 to TRBJ1-5; the D is unclear. Trimming shortened V by 3 bases and J by 6 bases, and 12 bases separated the two germline ends. Per germline, CDR1 WSHSY and CDR2 SAAADI. CDR3 length: 14 amino acids. The CDR3 here is CASSDYPGLQPQHF. DNA of the CDR3: TGCGCCAGCAGTGATTATCCAGGCCTTCAGCCCCAGCATTTT.